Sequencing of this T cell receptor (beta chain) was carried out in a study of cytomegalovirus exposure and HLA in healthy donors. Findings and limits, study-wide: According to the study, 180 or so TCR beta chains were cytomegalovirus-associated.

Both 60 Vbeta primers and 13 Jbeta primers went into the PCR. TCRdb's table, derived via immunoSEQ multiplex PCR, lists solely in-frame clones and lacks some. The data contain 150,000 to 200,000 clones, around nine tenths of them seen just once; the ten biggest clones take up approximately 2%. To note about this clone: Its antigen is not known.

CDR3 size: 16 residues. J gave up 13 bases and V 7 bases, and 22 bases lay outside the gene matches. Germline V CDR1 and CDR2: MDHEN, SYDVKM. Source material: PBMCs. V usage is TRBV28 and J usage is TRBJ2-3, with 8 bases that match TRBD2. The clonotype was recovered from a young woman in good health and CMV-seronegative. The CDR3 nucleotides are TGTGCCAGCACTCCCCCCGGGGCCCTAGCGGGCGATGGGAAGTATTTT. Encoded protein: CASTPPGALAGDGKYF.